These 12 T cell receptor beta chains came from one sample sequenced in a study of vaccination and CD4 T cells after COVID-19. No antigens are known for them. Cultured CD4+ T-cell DNA underwent Oncomine TCR Beta short-read sequencing. Each CDR3 protein gets one entry after TCRdb re-called the PCR reads with MiXCR. This table holds 12,000 or so distinct CDR3 sequences, about 50% found once. The treatment here: approximately nine-day PBMC culture with coronavirus spike peptide pools or control peptides (ViraFEST assay). The sequencing sample was made of CD4+ T cells from blood, cultured in vitro. The receptors derive from a human donor who had recovered from COVID-19.

The chain uses TRBV5-1 and TRBJ1-4; 7 bases fit TRBD1. After removal of 2 bases from V and 4 bases from J, the junction contained 5 bases not matched to a gene. Per the germline V gene, CDR1 is SGHRS and CDR2 is YFSETQ. This CDR3 spans 15 amino acids. The CDR3 loop reads CASSFRDSHNEKLFF. CDR3 bases: TGCGCCAGCAGCTTCCGGGACAGCCATAATGAAAAACTGTTTTTT.

The rearrangement links TRBV11-3 to TRBJ1-2; 8 bases are shared with TRBD1. V lost 0 bases to trimming and J lost 6 bases; unmatched junction nucleotides: 9. This CDR3 contains 16 residues. Germline lookup yields CDR1 SGHNT and CDR2 YENEEA. CDR3 DNA: TGTGCCAGCAGCTTAGAACCCAGGGGGCCGAGGGATGGCTACACCTTC. As protein: CASSLEPRGPRDGYTF.

A few counts support this clonotype. CDR3 region: CASSLSPGGAYEQYF. CDR3 coding DNA: TGTGCCAGCAGCTTAAGCCCAGGGGGGGCCTACGAGCAGTACTTC. This rearrangement joins TRBV7-2 to TRBJ2-7; perhaps D is TRBD1 or TRBD2 (7 bases each). Germline V gene lookup returns CDR1 SGHTA and CDR2 FQGNSA. The CDR3 sequence is 15 residues long. V dropped 2 bases and J dropped 2 bases, with 13 bases sitting between them.

The chain uses TRBV5-1 and TRBJ2-5, with TRBD2 identical over 12 bases. The junction had 6 bases not matched to a gene; V was cut back by 4 bases and J by 5 bases. The CDR3 runs 15 residues. CDR1 is SGHRS, CDR2 YFSETQ, per germline. CDR3 coding DNA: TGCGCCAGCAGCCCGGGGACTAGCGGGTGGGAGACCCAGTACTTC. Translated: CASSPGTSGWETQYF.

The chain is built from TRBV19 and TRBJ2-3; 8 bases fit TRBD2. This CDR3 comprises 14 residues. J was trimmed by 5 bases and V by 4 bases; bases with no gene match: 5. Germline CDR1 reads LNHDA; CDR2 reads SQIVND (reference sequence). In nucleotides, the CDR3 is TGTGCCAGTAGTAGTGGCGGGGGGATAGATACGCAGTATTTT. Translation: CASSSGGGIDTQYF. The whole variable domain, remainder taken from reference TRBV19 and TRBJ2-3, is DGGITQSPKYLFRKEGQNVTLSCEQNLNHDAMYWYRQDPGQGLRLIYYSQIVNDFQKGDIAEGYSVSREKKESFPLTVTSAQKNPTAFYLCASSSGGGIDTQYFGPGTRLTVL.

This clonotype showed up just a few times. The chain carries TRBV7-9 and TRBJ1-5; TRBD1 matches 7 bases. J was trimmed by 0 bases and V by 3 bases; bases with no gene match: 17. The V gene's germline CDR1 is SEHNR and CDR2 FQNEAQ (reference sequence). This CDR3 is 20 amino acids long. The CDR3 loop is CASSFRNSIRQGYSNQPQHF. CDR3 nucleotide sequence: TGTGCCAGCAGCTTTCGGAACTCTATCAGACAGGGCTATAGCAATCAGCCCCAGCATTTT.

This clonotype has more than one count but fewer than ten. This chain uses TRBV19 with TRBJ1-1; 8 bases align to TRBD1. With V trimmed by 10 bases and J by 1 base, 5 bases remained unmatched. The CDR3 is made up of 13 amino acids. The germline V gene has CDR1 LNHDA and CDR2 SQIVND (reference sequence). The CDR3 DNA sequence: TGTGCCACCCGGACAGGGAGGAACACTGAAGCTTTCTTT. Translation: CATRTGRNTEAFF.

The CDR3 sequence is CASSLQGDSNQPQHF. Written as DNA, the CDR3 is TGCGCCAGCAGCTTACAGGGGGATAGCAATCAGCCCCAGCATTTT. The chain has TRBV5-1 and TRBJ1-5; 8 nucleotides agree with TRBD1. Germline assignment: CDR1 SGHRS and CDR2 YFSETQ. V lost 2 bases, J lost 0 bases, and 1 base stayed unmatched. The CDR3 extends over 15 amino acids.

V usage is TRBV6-1 and J usage is TRBJ2-4; possibly TRBD1 for D (5 bases). Germline CDR1 MNHNS, CDR2 SASEGT. The CDR3 is made up of 14 amino acids. V was clipped by 6 bases and J by 4 bases, with 13 bases between them. DNA for the CDR3: TGTGCCAGCAGCAATACAGGCGCTAAAAACATTCAGTACTTC. As protein: CASSNTGAKNIQYF.

This clonotype was seen just once. The V and J genes are TRBV28 and TRBJ1-2; possibly TRBD1 for D (5 bases). CDR1 is MDHEN and CDR2 is SYDVKM in the germline V gene. The CDR3 is 15 amino acids. V was trimmed by 3 bases and J by 8 bases, leaving 19 bases between them. The CDR3 loop reads CASSFPAVGESGYTF. CDR3 DNA sequence: TGTGCCAGCAGTTTTCCTGCCGTGGGGGAAAGCGGCTACACCTTC.

This clonotype was seen a few times. This chain links TRBV11-2 with TRBJ2-7, with TRBD1 identical over 8 bases. V dropped 2 bases and J dropped 3; count of bases not matched to a gene: 6. The CDR3 extends over 15 amino acids. Per the germline V gene, CDR1 is SGHAT and CDR2 is FQNNGV. The CDR3 protein is CASSLRGQVIYEQYF. The CDR3, as DNA: TGTGCCAGCAGCTTAAGGGGACAGGTGATCTACGAGCAGTACTTC.

A single count supports this clonotype. V gene TRBV7-6 combines with J gene TRBJ1-1; 9 bases are shared with TRBD1. J was trimmed by 9 bases and V by 4 bases; bases with no gene match: 3. Germline CDR1 reads SGHVS; CDR2 reads FNYEAQ. This CDR3 has 12 residues. The CDR3 loop is CASSSGQGKAFF. The CDR3, as DNA: TGTGCCAGCAGCTCCGGACAGGGGAAAGCTTTCTTT.